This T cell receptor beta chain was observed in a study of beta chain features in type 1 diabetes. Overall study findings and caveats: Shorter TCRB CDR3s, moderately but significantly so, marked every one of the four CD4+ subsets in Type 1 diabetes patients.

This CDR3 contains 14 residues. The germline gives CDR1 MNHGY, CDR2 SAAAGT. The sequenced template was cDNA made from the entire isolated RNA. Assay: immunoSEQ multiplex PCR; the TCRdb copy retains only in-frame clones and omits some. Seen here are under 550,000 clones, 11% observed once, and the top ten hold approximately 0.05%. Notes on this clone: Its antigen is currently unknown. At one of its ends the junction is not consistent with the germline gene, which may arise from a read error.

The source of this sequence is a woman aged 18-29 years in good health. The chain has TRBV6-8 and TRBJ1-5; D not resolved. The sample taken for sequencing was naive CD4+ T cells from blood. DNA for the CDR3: TGCCCGAGAACGGGTAGGGAGTTCAATCAGCCCCAGCATTTT. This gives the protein CPRTGREFNQPQHF.